These 8 T cell receptor beta chains share one sample of origin, sequenced in a study of blood T cell repertoires in COVID-19. Clones were sequenced by immunoSEQ multiplex PCR, and TCRdb holds only the in-frame ones, with some missing. The data contain more than 150,000 clones, roughly 89% of them singletons. The sequencing input was peripheral blood. The receptors come from a man aged 35 to 55 with acute or convalescent COVID-19.

The V gene is TRBV5-1, the J gene TRBJ2-1; 11 positions match TRBD1. V was pared by 4 bases and J by 9 bases, with 6 bases of the junction left unmatched. The CDR3 covers 14 residues. Germline loops: CDR1 SGHRS, CDR2 YFSETQ. DNA for the CDR3: TGCGCCAGCAGCCCGGGACAGGGGGGAGGTGAGCAGTTCTTC. Its translation is CASSPGQGGGEQFF.

This clone was picked up one time. The chain couples TRBV6-5 to TRBJ1-4; the match to TRBD1 covers 7 bases. J gave up 7 bases and V 6 bases, and 8 bases lay outside the gene matches. Germline-derived CDR1 and CDR2 are MNHEY and SVGAGI. The CDR3 length is 14 residues. CDR3 nucleotide sequence: TGTGCCAGCAGCCCCCGACAGGGACGTGAAAAACTGTTTTTT. It translates to CASSPRQGREKLFF.

This rearrangement joins TRBV6-6 to TRBJ1-1; D may be TRBD1 (6 bases). The length of the CDR3 is 14 residues. V was clipped by 2 bases and J by 5 bases, with 12 bases between them. CDR1 and CDR2 from the germline V gene are MNHNY and SVGAGI (reference sequence). The CDR3 coding sequence is TGTGCCAGCAGTTACCTGGGGGCAGAGACTGAAGCTTTCTTT. Protein: CASSYLGAETEAFF.

The chain links TRBV4-2 to TRBJ2-5; TRBD2 agrees at 12 bases. The V segment lost 4 bases and the J segment 4 bases; nucleotides outside the gene matches: 7. The CDR3 contains 16 residues. The germline gives CDR1 LGHNA, CDR2 YNFKEQ. The CDR3 sequence: CASSPTSGGRGETQYF. CDR3 sequence (DNA): TGTGCCAGCAGCCCGACTAGCGGGGGACGGGGAGAGACCCAGTACTTC.

This chain joins TRBV27 and TRBJ1-6; unclear D gene. V lost 3 bases to trimming and J lost 6 bases, with 12 bases between them. Germline V gene data show CDR1 as MNHEY and CDR2 as SMNVEV (reference sequence). This CDR3 has 15 amino acids. This CDR3 is CASSLVGEGNSPLHF. The CDR3, as DNA: TGTGCCAGCAGTTTGGTGGGTGAGGGTAATTCACCCCTCCACTTT.

The chain combines TRBV24-1 with TRBJ2-2, with D perhaps matching TRBD1 (5 bases). The germline V gene has CDR1 KGHDR and CDR2 SFDVKD. V was trimmed by 1 base and J by 4 bases, leaving 12 bases between them. The length of the CDR3 is 16 residues. CDR3 sequence: CATSDFPGQGTGELFF. The CDR3 nucleotides are TGTGCCACCAGTGATTTTCCCGGGCAGGGCACCGGGGAGCTGTTTTTT.

V is TRBV7-2 and J is TRBJ2-7; 13 positions agree with TRBD2. Germline V CDR1 and CDR2: SGHTA, FQGNSA. Trimming cost V 1 base and J 2 bases; bases outside gene matches: 2. This CDR3 spans 16 amino acids. In DNA, the CDR3 is TGTGCCAGCAGCTTAGGACTAGCGGGGGGCGCCTACGAGCAGTACTTC. It encodes CASSLGLAGGAYEQYF.

The chain recombines TRBV13 with TRBJ2-7; 7 nucleotides line up with TRBD1. The CDR3 extends over 14 amino acids. Germline lookup yields CDR1 PRHDT and CDR2 FYEKMQ (reference sequence). The V segment lost 5 bases and the J segment 3 bases; nucleotides outside the gene matches: 7. The CDR3 DNA reads as TGTGCCAGCAGCATATACGGGACAGACTACGAGCAGTACTTC. Translated, it gives CASSIYGTDYEQYF.